Below, 3 T cell receptor beta chains from the same sample are listed, as sequenced in a study of blood T cell repertoires in COVID-19. This table comes from immunoSEQ multiplex PCR, and its TCRdb copy is limited to in-frame clones, with some not included. Of approximately 70,000 clones detected, approximately 88% appear once; the ten largest clones hold 4.5% to 5.5%. The sample taken for sequencing was peripheral blood. Receptors originate from a human donor in a cohort sampled during active COVID-19.

The V gene is TRBV7-7, the J gene TRBJ1-1; D is possibly TRBD1 (6 bases). V dropped 5 bases and J dropped 5 bases, with 15 bases sitting between them. The CDR3 has 14 residues. Germline V gives CDR1 SSHAT, CDR2 FNYEAQ (reference sequence). CDR3 DNA: TGTGCCAGCAGCCAAATACAGGGCGGGACTGAAGCTTTCTTT. This sequence encodes CASSQIQGGTEAFF. The complete variable domain, with remaining parts taken from reference TRBV7-7 and TRBJ1-1, reads GAGVSQSPRYKVTKRGQDVTLRCDPISSHATLYWYQQALGQGPEFLTYFNYEAQPDKSGLPSDRFSAERPEGSISTLTIQRTEQRDSAMYRCASSQIQGGTEAFFGQGTRLTVV.

This clone was recorded once. This chain connects TRBV24-1 to TRBJ1-1, with TRBD1 as a possible D gene (6 bases). The CDR3 has 13 residues. V shed 6 bases and J shed 1 base, with 8 bases lying between them. Germline CDR1 reads KGHDR; CDR2 reads SFDVKD. The chain's CDR3 is CATSRTENTEAFF. The CDR3 DNA reads as TGTGCCACCAGTAGGACAGAGAACACTGAAGCTTTCTTT.

The rearrangement links TRBV27 to TRBJ1-2; 8 bases agree with TRBD1. Losses at the gene ends were 2 bases for V and 11 bases for J; bases not matched to a gene: 7. Looked up from germline, CDR1 is MNHEY and CDR2 is SMNVEV (reference sequence). CDR3 length equals 13 residues. The CDR3 is CASSLADRGRYTF. In DNA, the CDR3 is TGTGCCAGCAGTTTAGCCGACAGGGGAAGATACACCTTC.